This T cell receptor (beta chain) stems from a study of cytomegalovirus exposure and HLA in healthy donors. Study at large: The 120 validation repertoires, a later analysis reported, used the same platform as the approximately 630 first-cohort repertoires. Whole-study findings and limits: The tendency of first-cohort TCR clusters to co-occur in the 120 or so validation repertoires was identified by a subsequent analysis. Cytomegalovirus-associated TCR beta chains were listed, numbering 150 to 200. The majority of TCR sequences were rare, yet some public TCRs appeared in many donors.

The repertoire was sequenced with immunoSEQ multiplex PCR; TCRdb's copy has only in-frame clones and lacks some. This table has under 110,000 clones, 88% appearing once. With regard to this clone: Its specificity is unknown.

The sample taken for sequencing was PBMCs. The TCR comes from a woman aged 18-29 years in good health and CMV-seropositive.

The CDR3 spells CASSVTVMNTNQPQHF. For the CDR3, the DNA is TGTGCCAGCAGCGTGACAGTGATGAACACGAATCAGCCCCAGCATTTT. The chain is built from TRBV4-2 and TRBJ1-5, with TRBD1 as a possible D gene (5 bases). The CDR3 has 16 residues. Germline CDR1 LGHNA, CDR2 YNFKEQ. V was shortened by 5 bases and J by 4 bases, with 18 bases between the two germline ends.